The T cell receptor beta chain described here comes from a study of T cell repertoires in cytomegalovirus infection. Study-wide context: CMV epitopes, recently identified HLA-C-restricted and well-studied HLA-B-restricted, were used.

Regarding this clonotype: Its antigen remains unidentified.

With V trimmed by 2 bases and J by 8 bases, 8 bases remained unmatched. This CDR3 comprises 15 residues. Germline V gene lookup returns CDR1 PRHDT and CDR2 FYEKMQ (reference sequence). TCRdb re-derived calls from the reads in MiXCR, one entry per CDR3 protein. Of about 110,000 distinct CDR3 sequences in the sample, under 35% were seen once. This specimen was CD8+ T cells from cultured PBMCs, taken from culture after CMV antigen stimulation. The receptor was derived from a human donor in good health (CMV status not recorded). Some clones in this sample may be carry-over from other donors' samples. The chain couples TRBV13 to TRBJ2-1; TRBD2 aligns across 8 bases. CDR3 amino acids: CASSLRGGSWDEQFF. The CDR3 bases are TGTGCCAGCAGCTTACGGGGGGGGTCTTGGGATGAGCAGTTCTTC. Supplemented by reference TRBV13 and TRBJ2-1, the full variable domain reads AAGVIQSPRHLIKEKRETATLKCYPIPRHDTVYWYQQGPGQDPQFLISFYEKMQSDKGSIPDRFSAQQFSDYHSELNMSSLELGDSALYFCASSLRGGSWDEQFFGPGTRLTVL.